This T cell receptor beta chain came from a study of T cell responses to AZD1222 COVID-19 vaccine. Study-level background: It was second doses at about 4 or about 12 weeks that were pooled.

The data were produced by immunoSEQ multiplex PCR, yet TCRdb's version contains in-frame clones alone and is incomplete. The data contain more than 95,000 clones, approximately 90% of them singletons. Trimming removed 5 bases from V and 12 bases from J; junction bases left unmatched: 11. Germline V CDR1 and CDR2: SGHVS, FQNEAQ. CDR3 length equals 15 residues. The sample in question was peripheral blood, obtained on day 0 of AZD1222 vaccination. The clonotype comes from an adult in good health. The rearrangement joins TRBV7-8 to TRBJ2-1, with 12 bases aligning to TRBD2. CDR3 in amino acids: CASSLGLAGRQGQFF. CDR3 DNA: TGTGCCAGCAGCCTAGGACTAGCGGGGCGTCAGGGGCAGTTCTTC.